The 8 T cell receptor beta chains listed next were all sequenced from one sample in a study of control samples from healthy donors and cancer patients. The method was immunoSEQ multiplex PCR; TCRdb's version includes in-frame clones alone and lacks a portion of them. Of tens of thousands of clones listed, less than 90% were seen once; the top ten hold 3% to 4%. The source material was blood. The receptors were sampled from a woman aged 45 to 65 in good health.

The V call is TRBV3-1 (or the pseudogene TRBV3-2), the J call TRBJ2-1; 8 bases are a match to TRBD2. The CDR3 runs to 18 residues. J lost 2 bases, V lost 0 bases, and 9 bases had no gene match. Per germline, CDR1 LGHDT and CDR2 YNNKEL (reference sequence). For the CDR3, the DNA is TGTGCCAGCAGCCAAGATCGTGGCGGGAGGACCACCTACAATGAGCAGTTCTTC. Its protein product is CASSQDRGGRTTYNEQFF.

The rearrangement joins TRBV6-5 to TRBJ1-5, with 9 bases fitting TRBD1. Trimming removed 7 bases from V and 3 bases from J; junction bases left unmatched: 7. The germline CDR1 and CDR2 sequences are MNHEY and SVGAGI. The CDR3 loop spans 15 amino acids. The CDR3 loop is CASKGQGGTNQPQHF. In DNA, the CDR3 is TGTGCCAGCAAGGGACAGGGTGGGACCAATCAGCCCCAGCATTTT.

This rearrangement joins TRBV9 to TRBJ2-1, with D possibly being TRBD2 (5 bases). The germline V and J ends were trimmed by 2 bases and 11 bases, with 14 bases remaining between them. The CDR3 consists of 13 residues. The germline gives CDR1 SGDLS, CDR2 YYNGEE. DNA of the CDR3: TGTGCCAGCAGCGTGGATCTTAGAGGGCAGCAGTTCTTC. Translated: CASSVDLRGQQFF.

V is TRBV30 and J is TRBJ1-1; D may be TRBD1 (6 bases). Germline V gene lookup returns CDR1 GTSNPN and CDR2 SVGIG (reference sequence). V lost 8 bases and J lost 7, with 14 bases in between. CDR3 length: 11 amino acids. The CDR3 DNA sequence: TGTGCCGGAAGTCAGGGGCTTGAAGCTTTCTTT. This codes for CAGSQGLEAFF.

The chain combines TRBV19 with TRBJ1-5; 10 bases fit TRBD1. Germline loops: CDR1 LNHDA, CDR2 SQIVND (reference sequence). The CDR3 has 17 residues. Trimming at V came to 5 bases and at J to 0 bases, leaving 7 bases not matched to a gene. The CDR3 loop is CASSGRDRGNSNQPQHF. The CDR3 DNA sequence: TGTGCCAGTAGTGGACGGGACAGGGGAAATAGCAATCAGCCCCAGCATTTT.

J is TRBJ2-1 and V is TRBV28; tentatively, D is TRBD2 (7 bases). V lost 3 bases, J lost 7 bases, and 25 bases lay in between. The CDR3 length is 18 residues. Germline V gives CDR1 MDHEN, CDR2 SYDVKM. CDR3 sequence (DNA): TGTGCCAGCAGTTTTCCCCTTGGTGGGGGGGCGCTTGCTAATGAGCAGTTCTTC. This encodes CASSFPLGGGALANEQFF. The entire variable domain, with the rest obtained from reference TRBV28 and TRBJ2-1, is as follows: DVKVTQSSRYLVKRTGEKVFLECVQDMDHENMFWYRQDPGLGLRLIYFSYDVKMKEKGDIPEGYSVSREKKERFSLILESASTNQTSMYLCASSFPLGGGALANEQFFGPGTRLTVL.

The chain is built from TRBV7-8 and TRBJ1-2, with a tentative D call TRBD1 (6 bases). The CDR3 is 14 amino acids. Trimming took 3 bases from V and 4 from J, leaving 12 bases between them. Germline V gene lookup returns CDR1 SGHVS and CDR2 FQNEAQ. CDR3 protein: CASSFEGGAYGYTF. CDR3 DNA: TGTGCCAGCAGCTTCGAAGGGGGGGCCTATGGCTACACCTTC.

V is TRBV5-1 and J is TRBJ2-3, with a tentative D call TRBD2 (5 bases). This CDR3 region has 14 residues. V was clipped by 4 bases and J by 2 bases, with 11 bases between them. Germline loops: CDR1 SGHRS, CDR2 YFSETQ. As DNA, the CDR3 is TGCGCCAGCAGCCGGACTCGCGCCACAGATACGCAGTATTTT. Translation: CASSRTRATDTQYF.